This T cell receptor beta chain was identified during a study of blood T cell repertoires in COVID-19 (dated by TCRdb to 2018 to 2020). Context from the whole study: The collaborator samples originated in the United States, Italy and Spain and spanned the acute and convalescent phases of COVID-19. The material from the prospective study consisted of cDNA or gDNA derived from T cells, B-cell-depleted T cells, or PBMCs. Subjects who had been exposed to COVID-19, were actively infected with it, or had recovered from it provided the deeply sampled blood TCRbeta repertoires that made up the dataset. The repertoires were released in a freely available public database meant as a resource for research on the immune response to SARS-CoV-2. The samples were drawn from two sources: the first 160 participants of the ongoing ImmuneRACE study, and fewer than 1,500 subjects contributed by 6 global collaborators. Sample metadata almost always included a de-identified subject ID, COVID-19 status, age in years and sex. Where available, HLA class I and class II types were obtained from metadata supplied by the sample provider rather than from assay-based typing. Points the paper makes about the study in general: How much clinical and demographic metadata was included differed by source and by participant, and the metadata was provided uncurated.

With respect to this clone: The antigen it recognizes is unknown. Per-base qualities were not stored, and no clone one base away is much larger.

Participants in the prospective study were aged roughly 18 to 100 years, lived in under 30 United States geographic areas, and enrolled through a virtual design. In the prospective study, participants were assigned to cohorts based on the clinical history participants reported in a screening survey and a study questionnaire. Mobile phlebotomists in the prospective study collected whole blood, serum and a nasopharyngeal or oropharyngeal swab from every participant. Participants in the prospective study had the option to provide additional blood draws and questionnaires over a roughly two-month period. Prospective study blood samples were shipped either frozen or at room temperature before DNA extraction. The immunoSEQ Assay, a bias-controlled multiplex PCR, was used to amplify TCRbeta CDR3 regions from genomic DNA. The study's processing was this. Within the assay, amplification of reference gene primers was used to estimate how many nucleated cells each sample contained. To quantify the absolute abundance of each unique TCRbeta CDR3 rearrangement, sequence reads were collapsed and filtered. For each sample, productive Simpson clonality was calculated as the square root of Simpson's diversity index across productive rearrangements. Sourced from immuneACCESS, this table was stored by TCRdb with only in-frame sequences that have V and J called. A share of the clones is absent; for the studies checked, an unresolved V gene accounts for under half, and the remainder has no known explanation. V, J and clone size are those of that table, while D and trimming were read from the DNA. For this sample the table gives under 200,000 clones, of which approximately 80% were detected only once. The ten largest clones capture less than 5.5% of the sample.

The CDR3 runs 15 amino acids, cysteine and phenylalanine included. The read is trimmed to its CDR3 DNA, 45 bases read in frame from base 1. According to the germline V gene, CDR1 reads SGHRS and CDR2 reads YFSETQ. Germline trimming: 6 bases from V, 6 bases from J; junction bases outside gene matches: 13. The material sequenced was PBMCs or T cells enriched from blood (not recorded which). The chain uses TRBV5-1 and TRBJ1-1, with 8 bases matching TRBD1. The origin of this receptor is a woman in her fifties or sixties with acute COVID-19. CDR3 sequence: CASNERTGREAEAFF. The DNA sequence follows: TGCGCCAGCAACGAACGGACAGGGCGTGAGGCTGAAGCTTTCTTT.